Each of the 3 T cell receptor beta chains below was sequenced from the same sample in a study of cytomegalovirus exposure and HLA in healthy donors. In the PCR, 60 Vbeta and 13 Jbeta primers were used. Measured with immunoSEQ multiplex PCR; TCRdb has only the in-frame clones, and not every one. Its table records approximately 58,000 clones. Sequences were obtained from PBMCs. Receptors were obtained from a man younger than 35 in good health and CMV-seropositive.

The chain uses TRBV7-9 and TRBJ2-1; possibly TRBD2 for D (5 bases). V was shortened by 5 bases and J by 4 bases, with 12 bases between the two germline ends. This CDR3 has 14 amino acids. The V gene's germline CDR1 is SEHNR and CDR2 FQNEAQ (reference sequence). Written as DNA, the CDR3 is TGTGCCAGCAGCCATTCACCGGGGTACAATGAGCAGTTCTTC. Encoded protein: CASSHSPGYNEQFF.

The V and J genes are TRBV15 and TRBJ1-2; no clear D gene. The length of the CDR3 is 20 residues. Germline CDR1 LNHNV, CDR2 YYDKDF (reference sequence). With 0 bases removed from V and 3 bases from J, the gap between germline ends came to 26 bases. The CDR3 nucleotides read TGTGCCACCAGCAGAGAATTAATTAGCAGTTTGCGAGATGGTCACTATGGCTACACCTTC. Protein product: CATSRELISSLRDGHYGYTF.

The rearrangement joins TRBV27 to TRBJ2-3; possibly TRBD1 for D (6 bases). Trimming removed 10 bases at V and 4 bases at J, with 12 bases between. The CDR3 has 12 residues. Germline assignment: CDR1 MNHEY and CDR2 SMNVEV (reference sequence). The CDR3 loop reads CATFPGADTQYF. CDR3 bases: TGTGCCACCTTCCCAGGGGCAGATACGCAGTATTTT.